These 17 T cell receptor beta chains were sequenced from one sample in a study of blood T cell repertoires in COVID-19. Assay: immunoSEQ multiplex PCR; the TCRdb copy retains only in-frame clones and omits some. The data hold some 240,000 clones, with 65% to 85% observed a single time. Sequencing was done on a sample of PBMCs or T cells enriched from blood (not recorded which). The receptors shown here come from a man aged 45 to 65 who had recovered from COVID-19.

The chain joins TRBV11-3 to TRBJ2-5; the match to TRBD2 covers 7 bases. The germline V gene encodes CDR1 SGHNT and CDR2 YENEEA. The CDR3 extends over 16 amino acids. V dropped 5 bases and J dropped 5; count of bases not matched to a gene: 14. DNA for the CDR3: TGTGCCAGCAGCAAGGGATCCAGCGGGGCACAGGAGACCCAGTACTTC. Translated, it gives CASSKGSSGAQETQYF.

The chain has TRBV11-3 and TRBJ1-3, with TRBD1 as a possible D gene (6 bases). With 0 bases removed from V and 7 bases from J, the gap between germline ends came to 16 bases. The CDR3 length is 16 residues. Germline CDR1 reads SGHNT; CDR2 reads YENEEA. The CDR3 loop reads CASSLDQGPLGNTIYF. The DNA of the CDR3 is TGTGCCAGCAGCTTAGATCAGGGGCCCTTGGGGAACACCATATATTTT.

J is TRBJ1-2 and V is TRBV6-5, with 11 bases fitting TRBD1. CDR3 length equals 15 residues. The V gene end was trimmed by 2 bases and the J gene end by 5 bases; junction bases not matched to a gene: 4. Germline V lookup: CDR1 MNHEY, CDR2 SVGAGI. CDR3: CASSYRGTGGYGYTF. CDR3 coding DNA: TGTGCCAGCAGTTACCGAGGGACAGGGGGGTATGGCTACACCTTC.

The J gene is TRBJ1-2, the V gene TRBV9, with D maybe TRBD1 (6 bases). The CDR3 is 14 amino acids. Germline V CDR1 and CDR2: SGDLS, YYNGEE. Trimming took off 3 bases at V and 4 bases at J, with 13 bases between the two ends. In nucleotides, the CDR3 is TGTGCCAGCAGCGGGCCCACAGGGACCTATGGCTACACCTTC. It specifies CASSGPTGTYGYTF.

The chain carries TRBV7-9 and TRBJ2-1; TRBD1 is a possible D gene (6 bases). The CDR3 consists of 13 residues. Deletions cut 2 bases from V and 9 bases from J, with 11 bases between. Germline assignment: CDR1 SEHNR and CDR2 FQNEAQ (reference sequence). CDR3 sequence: CASSLTGLSEQFF. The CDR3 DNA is TGTGCCAGCAGCTTAACAGGGCTGTCTGAGCAGTTCTTC.

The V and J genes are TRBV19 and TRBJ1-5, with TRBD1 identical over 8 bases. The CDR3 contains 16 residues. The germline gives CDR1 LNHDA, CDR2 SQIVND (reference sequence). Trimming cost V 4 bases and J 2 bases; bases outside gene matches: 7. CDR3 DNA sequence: TGTGCCAGTAGTACGCAGGGGGCGGGAGGCAATCAGCCCCAGCATTTT. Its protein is CASSTQGAGGNQPQHF. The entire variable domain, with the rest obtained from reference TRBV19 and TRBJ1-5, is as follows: DGGITQSPKYLFRKEGQNVTLSCEQNLNHDAMYWYRQDPGQGLRLIYYSQIVNDFQKGDIAEGYSVSREKKESFPLTVTSAQKNPTAFYLCASSTQGAGGNQPQHFGDGTRLSIL.

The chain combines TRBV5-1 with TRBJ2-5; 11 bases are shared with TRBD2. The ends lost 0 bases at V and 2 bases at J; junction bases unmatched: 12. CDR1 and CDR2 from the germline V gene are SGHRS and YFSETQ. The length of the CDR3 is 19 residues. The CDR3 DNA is TGCGCCAGCAGCTTGGCCGCGAGACTAGCGGGGAGGGGTCAAGAGACCCAGTACTTC. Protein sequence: CASSLAARLAGRGQETQYF.

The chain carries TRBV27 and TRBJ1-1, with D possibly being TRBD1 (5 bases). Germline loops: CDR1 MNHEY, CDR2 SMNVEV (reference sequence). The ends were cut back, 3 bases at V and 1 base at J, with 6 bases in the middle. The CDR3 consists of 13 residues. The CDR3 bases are TGTGCCAGCAGTTTCCAGGGGAACACTGAAGCTTTCTTT. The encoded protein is CASSFQGNTEAFF.

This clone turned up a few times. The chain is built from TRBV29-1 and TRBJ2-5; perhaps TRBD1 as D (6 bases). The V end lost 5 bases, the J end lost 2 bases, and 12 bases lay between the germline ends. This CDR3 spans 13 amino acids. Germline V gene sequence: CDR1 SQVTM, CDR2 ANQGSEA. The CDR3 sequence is CSVRKGGQETQYF. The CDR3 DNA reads TGCAGCGTTAGGAAAGGGGGACAAGAGACCCAGTACTTC. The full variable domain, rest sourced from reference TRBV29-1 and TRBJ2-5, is SAVISQKPSRDICQRGTSLTIQCQVDSQVTMMFWYRQQPGQSLTLIATANQGSEATYESGFVIDKFPISRPNLTFSTLTVSNMSPEDSSIYLCSVRKGGQETQYFGPGTRLLVL.

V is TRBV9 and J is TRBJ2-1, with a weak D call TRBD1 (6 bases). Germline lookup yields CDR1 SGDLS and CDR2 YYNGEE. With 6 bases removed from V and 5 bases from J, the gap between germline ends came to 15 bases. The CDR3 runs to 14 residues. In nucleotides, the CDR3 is TGTGCCAGCAACGCCCTCGGACAGAACAATGAGCAGTTCTTC. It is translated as CASNALGQNNEQFF.

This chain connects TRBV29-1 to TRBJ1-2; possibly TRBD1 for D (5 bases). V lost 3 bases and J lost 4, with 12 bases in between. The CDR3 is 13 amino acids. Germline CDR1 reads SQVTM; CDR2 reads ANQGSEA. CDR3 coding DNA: TGCAGCGTTGAGGAGGGACGGTTCTATGGCTACACCTTC. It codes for CSVEEGRFYGYTF.

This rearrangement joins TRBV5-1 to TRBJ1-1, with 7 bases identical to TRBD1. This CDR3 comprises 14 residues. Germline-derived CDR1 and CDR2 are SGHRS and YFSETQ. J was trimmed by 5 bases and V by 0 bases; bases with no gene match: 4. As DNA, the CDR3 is TGCGCCAGCAGCTTGGGACAGGGTATTACTGAAGCTTTCTTT. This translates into CASSLGQGITEAFF.

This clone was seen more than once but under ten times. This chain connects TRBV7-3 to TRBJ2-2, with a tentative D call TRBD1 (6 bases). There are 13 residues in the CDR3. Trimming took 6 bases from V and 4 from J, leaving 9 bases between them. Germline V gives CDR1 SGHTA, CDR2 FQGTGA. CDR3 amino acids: CASSGTSTGELFF. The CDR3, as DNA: TGTGCCAGCAGTGGGACAAGCACCGGGGAGCTGTTTTTT.

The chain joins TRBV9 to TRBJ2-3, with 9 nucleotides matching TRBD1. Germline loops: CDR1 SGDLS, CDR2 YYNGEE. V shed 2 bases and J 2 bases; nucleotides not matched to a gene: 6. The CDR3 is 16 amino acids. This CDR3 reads CASSVGQGRHTDTQYF. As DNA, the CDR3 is TGTGCCAGCAGCGTCGGACAGGGGAGACACACAGATACGCAGTATTTT. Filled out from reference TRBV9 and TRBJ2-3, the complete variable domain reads DSGVTQTPKHLITATGQRVTLRCSPRSGDLSVYWYQQSLDQGLQFLIQYYNGEERAKGNILERFSAQQFPDLHSELNLSSLELGDSALYFCASSVGQGRHTDTQYFGPGTRLTVL.

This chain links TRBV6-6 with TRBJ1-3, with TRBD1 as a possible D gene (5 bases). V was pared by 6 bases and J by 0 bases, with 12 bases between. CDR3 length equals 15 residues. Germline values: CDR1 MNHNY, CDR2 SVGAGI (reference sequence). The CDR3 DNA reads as TGTGCCAGCAGGCGGGACCCCAGCTCTGGAAACACCATATATTTT. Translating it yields CASRRDPSSGNTIYF.

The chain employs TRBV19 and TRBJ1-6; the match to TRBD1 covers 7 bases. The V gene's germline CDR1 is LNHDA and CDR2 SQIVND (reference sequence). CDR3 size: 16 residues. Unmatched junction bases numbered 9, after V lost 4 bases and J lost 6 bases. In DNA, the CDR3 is TGTGCCAGTAGTAAACAGGGGTCAAATCTTAATTCACCCCTCCACTTT. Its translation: CASSKQGSNLNSPLHF. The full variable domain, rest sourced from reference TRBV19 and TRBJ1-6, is DGGITQSPKYLFRKEGQNVTLSCEQNLNHDAMYWYRQDPGQGLRLIYYSQIVNDFQKGDIAEGYSVSREKKESFPLTVTSAQKNPTAFYLCASSKQGSNLNSPLHFGNGTRLTVT.

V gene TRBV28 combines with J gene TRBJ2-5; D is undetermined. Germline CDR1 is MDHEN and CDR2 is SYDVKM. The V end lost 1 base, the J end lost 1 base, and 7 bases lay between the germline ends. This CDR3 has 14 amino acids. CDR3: CASSLSMAQETQYF. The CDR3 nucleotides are TGTGCCAGCAGTTTATCGATGGCCCAAGAGACCCAGTACTTC.